This TCR beta chain came from a study of cytomegalovirus exposure and HLA in healthy donors. Study findings and constraints: Highly shared sequence variants in one cluster were likely a sequencing artifact. Most of the TCR beta V segments (in an earlier analysis) were productive either about 90% or about 30% of the time. Cytomegalovirus-associated status was assigned to more than 150 TCR beta chains.

The PCR made use of 60 Vbeta and 13 Jbeta primers. Sequencing was performed with immunoSEQ multiplex PCR; in TCRdb, only in-frame clones are kept and a portion is missing. Of about 160,000 clones in the sample, roughly 80% were seen once. This clone has only one observation. Its target is not known. This CDR3 spans 12 amino acids. Germline assignment: CDR1 MDHEN and CDR2 SYDVKM. The V end was cut by 2 bases, the J end by 10 bases, with 11 bases between. The sequence came from a man aged 30-40 years in good health and CMV-seronegative. The rearrangement links TRBV28 to TRBJ1-2; no firm D call. The specimen was PBMCs. The CDR3 sequence is CASSLTQDSYTF. In DNA, the CDR3 is TGTGCCAGCAGTTTAACGCAGGACTCCTACACCTTC.